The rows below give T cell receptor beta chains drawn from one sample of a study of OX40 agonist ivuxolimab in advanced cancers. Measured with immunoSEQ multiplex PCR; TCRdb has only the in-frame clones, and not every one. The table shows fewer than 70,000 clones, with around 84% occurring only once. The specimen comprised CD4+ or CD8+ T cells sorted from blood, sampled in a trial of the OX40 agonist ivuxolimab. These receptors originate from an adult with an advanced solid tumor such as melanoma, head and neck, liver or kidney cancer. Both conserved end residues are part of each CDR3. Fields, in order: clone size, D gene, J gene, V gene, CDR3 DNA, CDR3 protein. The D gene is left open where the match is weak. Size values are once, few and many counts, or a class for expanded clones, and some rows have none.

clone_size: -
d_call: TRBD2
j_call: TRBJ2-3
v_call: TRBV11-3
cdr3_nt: TGTGCCAGCAGCCCGTGGACTAGCGGGGGGGTCACAGATACGCAGTATTTT
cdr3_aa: CASSPWTSGGVTDTQYF

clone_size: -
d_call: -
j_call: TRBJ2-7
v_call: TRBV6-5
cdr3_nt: TGTGCCAGCAGTACAGGCTCCGAGCAGTACTTC
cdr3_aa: CASSTGSEQYF

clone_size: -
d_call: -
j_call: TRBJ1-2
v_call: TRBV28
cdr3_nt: TGTGCCAGCAGTTTAGAAAGGACAACCTACGACGGCTACACCTTC
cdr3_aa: CASSLERTTYDGYTF

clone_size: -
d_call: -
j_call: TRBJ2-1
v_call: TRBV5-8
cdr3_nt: TGTGCCAGCAGCTTGCAGGGCGGCTCCTACAATGAGCAGTTCTTC
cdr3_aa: CASSLQGGSYNEQFF

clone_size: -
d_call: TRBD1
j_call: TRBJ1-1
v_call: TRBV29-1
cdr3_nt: TGCAGCGTCGGGGGACAGGTGAACACTGAAGCTTTCTTT
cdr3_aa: CSVGGQVNTEAFF

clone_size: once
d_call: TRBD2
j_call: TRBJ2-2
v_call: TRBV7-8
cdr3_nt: TGTGCCAGCAGCTTAGCGCTAGCGGGAGGTGGGGAGCTGTTTTTT
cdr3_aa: CASSLALAGGGELFF

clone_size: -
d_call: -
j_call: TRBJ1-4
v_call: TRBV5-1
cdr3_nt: TGCGCCAGTAGGGTGTCTTTGGTTGAAAAACTGTTTTTT
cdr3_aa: CASRVSLVEKLFF

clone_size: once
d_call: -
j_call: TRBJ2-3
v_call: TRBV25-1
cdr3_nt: TGTGCCAGCAGTCGGAGTCGGGCTAGCACAGATACGCAGTATTTT
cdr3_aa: CASSRSRASTDTQYF

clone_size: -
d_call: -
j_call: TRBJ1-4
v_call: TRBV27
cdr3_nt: TGTGCCAGCAGATTACAGGGTTCCAATGAAAAACTGTTTTTT
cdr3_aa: CASRLQGSNEKLFF

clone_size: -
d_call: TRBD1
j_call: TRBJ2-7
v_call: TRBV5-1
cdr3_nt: TGCGCCAGCAGCTTGGGGGGACAGCTCCGTGGGAGCGAGCAGTACTTC
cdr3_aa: CASSLGGQLRGSEQYF

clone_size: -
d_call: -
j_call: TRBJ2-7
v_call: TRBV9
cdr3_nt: TGTGCCAGCAGCTTAGAAGGGAGAGCGGGCCCCTACGAGCAGTACTTC
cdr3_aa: CASSLEGRAGPYEQYF

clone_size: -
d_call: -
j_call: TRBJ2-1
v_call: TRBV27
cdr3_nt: TGTGCCAGCAGTTTATCCCCAGGGCCCCCCTACAATGAGCAGTTCTTC
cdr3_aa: CASSLSPGPPYNEQFF

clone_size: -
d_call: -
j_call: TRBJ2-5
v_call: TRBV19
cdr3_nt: TGTGCCAGTAGTATTCAAGCCGGTACCCCCTGGGAGACCCAGTACTTC
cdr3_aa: CASSIQAGTPWETQYF

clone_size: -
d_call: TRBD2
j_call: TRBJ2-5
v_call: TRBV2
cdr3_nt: TGTGCCAGCAGCCTTGCGGCGGGGGGTTCGGAGACCCAGTACTTC
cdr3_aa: CASSLAAGGSETQYF

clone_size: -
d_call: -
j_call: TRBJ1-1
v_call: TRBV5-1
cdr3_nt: TGCGCCAGCAGCTCGACACAGGGATTAACTGAAGCTTTCTTT
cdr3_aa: CASSSTQGLTEAFF

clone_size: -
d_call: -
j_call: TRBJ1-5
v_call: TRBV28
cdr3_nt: TGTGCCAGCAGTTCCCCCGGGAAGGGGCCCCAGCATTTT
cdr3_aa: CASSSPGKGPQHF

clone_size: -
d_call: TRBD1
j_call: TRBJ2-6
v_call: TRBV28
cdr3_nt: TGTGCCAGCAGTTTATGGGGACAGGGAAGGTCTGGGGCCAACGTCCTGACTTTC
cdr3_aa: CASSLWGQGRSGANVLTF

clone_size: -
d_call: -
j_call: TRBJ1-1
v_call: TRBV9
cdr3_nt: TGTGCCAGCAGCCCGCTTGGGGCTGAAGCTTTCTTT
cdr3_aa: CASSPLGAEAFF